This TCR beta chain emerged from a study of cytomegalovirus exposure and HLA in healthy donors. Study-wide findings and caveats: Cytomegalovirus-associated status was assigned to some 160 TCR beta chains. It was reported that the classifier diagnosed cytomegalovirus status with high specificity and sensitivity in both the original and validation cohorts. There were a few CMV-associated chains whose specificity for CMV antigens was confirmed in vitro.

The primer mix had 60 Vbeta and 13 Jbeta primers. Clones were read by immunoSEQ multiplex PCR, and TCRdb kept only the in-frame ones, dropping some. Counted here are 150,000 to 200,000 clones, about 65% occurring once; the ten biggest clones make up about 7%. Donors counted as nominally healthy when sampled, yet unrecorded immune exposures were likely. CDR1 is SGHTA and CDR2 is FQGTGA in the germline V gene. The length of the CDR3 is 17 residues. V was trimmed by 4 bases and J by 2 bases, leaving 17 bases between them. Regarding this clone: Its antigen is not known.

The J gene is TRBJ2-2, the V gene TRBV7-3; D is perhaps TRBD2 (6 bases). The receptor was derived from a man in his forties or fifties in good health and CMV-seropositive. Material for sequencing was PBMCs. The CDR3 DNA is TGTGCCAGCAGCTCCCGGGTTCAGCGGGTAAACACCGGGGAGCTGTTTTTT. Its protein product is CASSSRVQRVNTGELFF.